This T cell receptor (beta chain) stems from a study of shared clonotypes between healthy human individuals. Assay: immunoSEQ multiplex PCR; the TCRdb copy retains only in-frame clones and omits some. The data hold 2 million to 2.5 million clones, with more than 85% observed a single time. Germline V lookup: CDR1 SGHDT, CDR2 YYEEEE. There are 13 residues in the CDR3. The ends were cut back, 1 base at V and 7 bases at J, with 11 bases in the middle. The sequence was obtained from a man aged 18 to 35 in good health. Some clones in this sample may be carry-over from other donors' samples. Sequenced: naive CD4+ T cells from PBMCs. The subset here: CD45RA+ positively selected. The V and J genes are TRBV5-6 and TRBJ1-2; D is ambiguous. The DNA for the CDR3 is TGTGCCAGCAGCTTGTGGAAGGGAAGTGGCTACACCTTC. It codes for CASSLWKGSGYTF.